This TCR beta chain was observed in a study of siplizumab effects on memory and regulatory T cells. Study-wide results and limits: Proliferating siplizumab-culture Treg suppressive function went unconfirmed. A naive or memory phenotype could not be assigned to roughly 80-96% of the proliferating CD4+ or CD8+ clones.

CDR3 length equals 12 residues. Germline loops: CDR1 SGHVS, CDR2 FQNEAQ. The V gene lost 5 bases and the J gene lost 6 bases, with 11 bases spanning the gap. For this clone: What it binds is unknown.

Sequencing of each sample assayed about 10^5 TCR templates. The method was immunoSEQ multiplex PCR; TCRdb's version includes in-frame clones alone and lacks a portion of them. The sample holds approximately 110,000 clones, roughly nine tenths seen once. The chain links TRBV7-8 to TRBJ2-7, with D perhaps TRBD2 (5 bases). This clonotype was sampled from a human donor in good health. The sample taken for sequencing was Tregs sorted from blood. The CDR3 DNA sequence: TGTGCCAGCAGCCATACGGGGTCCGAGCAGTACTTC. It encodes CASSHTGSEQYF. Combining the CDR3 with reference TRBV7-8 and TRBJ2-7 gives the whole variable domain GAGVSQSPRYKVAKRGQDVALRCDPISGHVSLFWYQQALGQGPEFLTYFQNEAQLDKSGLPSDRFFAERPEGSVSTLKIQRTQQEDSAVYLCASSHTGSEQYFGPGTRLTVT.